The next 7 T cell receptor beta chains were all read from a single sample in a study of CD8 T cells in Susac syndrome. Random hexamers were used to reverse transcribe roughly 0.45 to 1 ug of RNA. TCRdb called the immunoSEQ multiplex PCR reads again in MiXCR, with one record for every CDR3 protein. The table lists tens of thousands of distinct CDR3 sequences, more than 85% of them singletons. Input material: CD8+ T cells from PBMCs. The receptors derive from a human donor with multiple sclerosis.

The gene calls are TRBV12-3 or TRBV12-4 and TRBJ2-2, with D possibly TRBD2 on 6 matching bases. This CDR3 comprises 16 residues. V was clipped by 2 bases and J by 2 bases, with 12 bases between them. The CDR3 region has the DNA TGTGCCAGCAGTTTATGGAGGGCAATAAACACCGGGGAGCTGTTTTTT. Amino acids: CASSLWRAINTGELFF.

The gene calls are TRBV13 and TRBJ2-2, with no clear D. The ends were cut back, 6 bases at V and 7 bases at J, with 21 bases in the middle. CDR3 size: 16 residues. Germline assignment: CDR1 PRHDT and CDR2 FYEKMQ (reference sequence). The CDR3 spells CASRPSGLPLDGELFF. The CDR3 DNA follows: TGTGCCAGCAGGCCTTCTGGGCTGCCGCTGGACGGGGAGCTGTTTTTT.

The chain joins TRBV2 to TRBJ1-1; weak D call: TRBD1 (5 bases). V shed 11 bases and J shed 1 base, with 14 bases lying between them. The CDR3 extends over 13 amino acids. The germline gives CDR1 SNHLY, CDR2 FYNNEI. The DNA of the CDR3 is TGTGCCCGAGGGACGGAGTCGAACACTGAAGCTTTCTTT. Protein: CARGTESNTEAFF.

This chain connects TRBV6-5 to TRBJ1-2; no clear D gene. Trimming shortened V by 0 bases and J by 6 bases, and 5 bases separated the two germline ends. CDR1 and CDR2 (germline): MNHEY, SVGAGI. This CDR3 region has 12 residues. CDR3 nucleotide sequence: TGTGCCAGCAGTTACTCAAGGGATGGCTACACCTTC. This translates into CASSYSRDGYTF.

This clonotype has just one count. This sequence joins TRBV27 and TRBJ2-1, with D unresolved. Germline values: CDR1 MNHEY, CDR2 SMNVEV (reference sequence). This CDR3 has 14 amino acids. V dropped 3 bases and J dropped 1 base, with 7 bases sitting between them. The CDR3 here is CASSLVGSYNEQFF. The CDR3, as DNA: TGTGCCAGCAGTTTGGTCGGGTCCTACAATGAGCAGTTCTTC.

The genes are TRBV14 and TRBJ2-2; no reliable D call. V lost 0 bases and J 5 bases, leaving 4 bases between the germline ends. This CDR3 is built from 13 residues. Germline CDR1 is SGHDN and CDR2 is FVKESK. The CDR3 DNA sequence: TGTGCCAGCAGCCAAGATTTTACCGGGGAGCTGTTTTTT. Encoded protein: CASSQDFTGELFF.

The chain carries TRBV28 and TRBJ2-7; D is possibly TRBD2 (7 bases). This CDR3 has 14 residues. Deletions cut 2 bases from V and 5 bases from J, with 13 bases between. CDR1 is MDHEN, CDR2 SYDVKM, per germline. The DNA of the CDR3 is TGTGCCAGCAGTTTAAGGGGGGGCCCTCACGAGCAGTACTTC. The encoded protein is CASSLRGGPHEQYF.